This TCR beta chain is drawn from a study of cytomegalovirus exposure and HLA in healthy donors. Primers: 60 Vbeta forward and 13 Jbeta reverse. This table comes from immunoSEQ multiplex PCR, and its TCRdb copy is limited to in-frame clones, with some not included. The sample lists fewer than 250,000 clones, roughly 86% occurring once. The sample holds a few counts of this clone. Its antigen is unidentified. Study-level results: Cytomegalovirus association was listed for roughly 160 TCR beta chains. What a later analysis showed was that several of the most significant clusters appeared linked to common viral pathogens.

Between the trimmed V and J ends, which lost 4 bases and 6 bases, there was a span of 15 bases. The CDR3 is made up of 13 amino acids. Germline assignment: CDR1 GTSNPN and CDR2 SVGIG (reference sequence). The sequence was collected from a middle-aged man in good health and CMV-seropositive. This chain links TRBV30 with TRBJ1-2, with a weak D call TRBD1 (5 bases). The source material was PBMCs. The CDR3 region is CAWTTGGGNGYTF. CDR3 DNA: TGTGCCTGGACGACTGGGGGAGGCAATGGCTACACCTTC. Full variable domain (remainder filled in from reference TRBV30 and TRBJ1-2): SQTIHQWPATLVQPVGSPLSLECTVEGTSNPNLYWYRQAAGRGLQLLFYSVGIGQISSEVPQNLSASRPQDRQFILSSKKLLLSDSGFYLCAWTTGGGNGYTFGSGTRLTVV.